This entry features one T cell receptor (beta chain) sequence. The data derive from a study of blood T cell repertoires in COVID-19. For the study at large: Material from acute and convalescent COVID-19 was sourced from the United States, Italy and Spain. The cDNA or gDNA used as material had been derived from T cells, B-cell-depleted T cells, or PBMCs.

Original data processing: Reference gene primer amplification in the assay estimated nucleated cell counts. Assay: immunoSEQ multiplex PCR; the TCRdb copy retains only in-frame clones and omits some. V, J and clone size reflect that table, while D and trimming were determined from the DNA. The table records some 350,000 clones, around 87% of them present only once. The sequenced material came from peripheral blood. This TCR derives from a young man with active or convalescent COVID-19.

CDR3 nucleotides: TGTGCCAGCAGCCTGAGCGGGGGGGGCCACGAGCAGTACTTC. It translates to CASSLSGGGHEQYF. V and J are TRBV3-1 (or the pseudogene TRBV3-2) and TRBJ2-7; 10 positions match TRBD2. Trimming took 4 bases from V and 5 from J; bases not matched to a gene: 5. The CDR3 contains 14 residues. Germline loops: CDR1 LGHDT, CDR2 YNNKEL (reference sequence).